This T cell receptor beta chain was identified during a study of identical twins. After removal of 4 bases from V and 7 bases from J, the junction contained 18 bases not matched to a gene. The CDR3 runs to 19 residues. Germline loops: CDR1 MNHNS, CDR2 SASEGT. Every donor was a healthy Caucasian. This clonotype has just a few counts. Using its own MiXCR run on the 5' RACE reads, TCRdb lists one record per CDR3 protein. The sample holds more than 1.5 million distinct CDR3 sequences; under 35% are singletons and the top ten take about 0.27%. V and J are TRBV6-1 and TRBJ2-1; 11 bases align to TRBD1. The clonotype originates from a newborn girl in good health. The sequenced material came from cord blood. Here the CDR3 reads CASSGRTGGRLGFTNEQFF. DNA for the CDR3: TGTGCCAGCAGTGGGCGGACAGGGGGCCGGTTGGGGTTTACAAATGAGCAGTTCTTC.